This note documents a single TCR beta chain sequence. The CDR3 sequence is 13 residues long. CDR1 is MGHDK and CDR2 is SYGVNS in the germline V gene. The V and J ends lost 11 bases and 0 bases respectively, with 11 bases between them. This sample is drawn from a study of T cells in Graves' hyperthyroidism and ophthalmopathy. Amplified TCR beta CDR3 regions came from RNA transcripts. An initial round of RT-PCR targeting the TCR CDR3 relied on the HTBI primer set. TCRdb re-derived calls from the multiplex PCR reads in MiXCR, one entry per CDR3 protein. The table includes 600,000 or so distinct CDR3 sequences, under 60% detected once.

V and J are TRBV25-1 and TRBJ1-3; no clear D. The sequencing sample was made of peripheral blood or thyroid tissue (not recorded which). This sequence was found in a woman between 18 and 29 years old with Graves' hyperthyroidism. The CDR3 spells CAQIDGSGNTIYF. In DNA, the CDR3 is TGTGCCCAAATCGACGGCTCTGGAAACACCATATATTTT.